This T cell receptor beta chain was documented in a study of T cell repertoires in cytomegalovirus infection. Overall study context: Well-studied HLA-B-restricted CMV epitopes were used in the study alongside recently identified HLA-C-restricted ones.

Via MiXCR, TCRdb re-called the reads, giving one row per CDR3 protein. The data hold 450,000 to 650,000 distinct CDR3 sequences, with roughly 43% observed a single time. This clonotype was detected only a few times. Its antigen is as yet unknown. From germline, CDR1 is DFQATT and CDR2 SNEGSKA (reference sequence). The V end was cut by 0 bases, the J end by 6 bases, with 30 bases between. The CDR3 totals 19 residues. This TCR was sampled from a human donor in good health (CMV status not recorded). Some clones in this sample may be carry-over from other donors' samples. The material sequenced was cultured PBMCs, taken from culture after CMV antigen stimulation. V is TRBV20-1 and J is TRBJ2-7; no definite D call. CDR3 protein: CSARDAYRRKFKYHSEQYF. In DNA, the CDR3 is TGCAGTGCTAGAGATGCCTACAGAAGGAAATTCAAATATCACTCCGAGCAGTACTTC.